Below, 7 T cell receptor beta chains from the same sample are listed, as sequenced in a study of identifying expanded T cells in peripheral blood. Sequencing was performed with immunoSEQ multiplex PCR; in TCRdb, only in-frame clones are kept and a portion is missing. The sample carries over 65,000 clones, around nine tenths recorded once. The specimen sequenced was blood. The receptors come from a person aged 18 to 70 in good health.

The chain combines TRBV5-1 with TRBJ2-1; TRBD1 matches at 7 bases. Germline V gene sequence: CDR1 SGHRS, CDR2 YFSETQ. With 5 bases clipped from V and 10 bases from J, the junction kept 6 bases outside the gene matches. CDR3 length: 12 amino acids. The CDR3 protein is CASRVGGREQFF. The CDR3 nucleotides read TGCGCCAGCAGGGTAGGGGGCAGGGAGCAGTTCTTC. Using reference TRBV5-1 and TRBJ2-1 for the parts outside the CDR3, the full variable domain is KAGVTQTPRYLIKTRGQQVTLSCSPISGHRSVSWYQQTPGQGLQFLFEYFSETQRNKGNFPGRFSGRQFSNSRSEMNVSTLELGDSALYLCASRVGGREQFFGPGTRLTVL.

The gene calls are TRBV29-1 and TRBJ2-4; D ambiguous. Germline V gene data show CDR1 as SQVTM and CDR2 as ANQGSEA. The CDR3 has 11 residues. V lost 4 bases to trimming and J lost 7 bases, with 8 bases between them. CDR3 loop: CSVARSNIQYF. DNA of the CDR3: TGCAGCGTTGCCAGGAGCAACATTCAGTACTTC.

The J gene is TRBJ2-1, the V gene TRBV7-9, with 8 positions matching TRBD2. Germline lookup yields CDR1 SEHNR and CDR2 FQNEAQ (reference sequence). The CDR3 loop spans 15 amino acids. V shed 1 base, J shed 4 bases, and the junction held 3 bases outside the gene matches. The CDR3 nucleotides read TGTGCCAGCAGCTTAGAGGCGGGGGGTTACAATGAGCAGTTCTTC. It encodes CASSLEAGGYNEQFF. The whole variable domain, filled in from reference TRBV7-9 and TRBJ2-1, reads DTGVSQNPRHKITKRGQNVTFRCDPISEHNRLYWYRQTLGQGPEFLTYFQNEAQLEKSRLLSDRFSAERPKGSFSTLEIQRTEQGDSAMYLCASSLEAGGYNEQFFGPGTRLTVL.

The V gene is TRBV2, the J gene TRBJ2-1; either TRBD1 or TRBD2 may fit D (5 bases each). V lost 1 base to trimming and J lost 3 bases, with 10 bases between them. The CDR3 covers 15 residues. Germline V gene lookup returns CDR1 SNHLY and CDR2 FYNNEI. CDR3 sequence (DNA): TGTGCCAGCAGTGAAGACCCGGGGCTCTACAATGAGCAGTTCTTC. Translated, it gives CASSEDPGLYNEQFF.

The chain employs TRBV2 and TRBJ2-7, with D unclear. The germline V and J ends were trimmed by 4 bases and 0 bases, with 10 bases remaining between them. The CDR3 length is 14 residues. Germline lookup yields CDR1 SNHLY and CDR2 FYNNEI. CDR3 DNA: TGTGCCAGCAGTGTGAGAACCGACTCCTACGAGCAGTACTTC. Translated: CASSVRTDSYEQYF. Based on the CDR3 plus reference TRBV2 and TRBJ2-7, the full variable domain is EPEVTQTPSHQVTQMGQEVILRCVPISNHLYFYWYRQILGQKVEFLVSFYNNEISEKSEIFDDQFSVERPDGSNFTLKIRSTKLEDSAMYFCASSVRTDSYEQYFGPGTRLTVT.

The chain joins TRBV29-1 to TRBJ1-5; no definite D call. The CDR3 extends over 13 amino acids. The V end was cut by 1 base, the J end by 5 bases, with 9 bases between. The germline CDR1 and CDR2 sequences are SQVTM and ANQGSEA. The CDR3 loop reads CSVEVRPDQPQHF. Here the CDR3 DNA reads TGCAGCGTTGAAGTCCGTCCGGATCAGCCCCAGCATTTT.

This clone was observed once. This sequence joins TRBV7-9 and TRBJ1-1; possibly TRBD1 for D (5 bases). The length of the CDR3 is 16 residues. Trimming stripped 5 bases from V and 5 bases from J, with 21 bases between. Germline V gives CDR1 SEHNR, CDR2 FQNEAQ (reference sequence). The CDR3, as DNA: TGTGCCAGCAGCCTCCCGACGAGGGGTCGAGGGACTGAAGCTTTCTTT. It specifies CASSLPTRGRGTEAFF.